The clone carrying this TCR beta chain was seen more than once but under ten times. Its specificity is unknown. This sample was taken from a study of identical twins. The study, taken as a whole, reports: Partly confounded zero-insertion analyses could result from invariant MAIT and iNKT cells.

TCRdb called the 5' RACE reads again in MiXCR, with one record for every CDR3 protein. The sample includes 400,000 or so distinct CDR3 sequences, 9% seen only once; the top ten take about 9.1%. Sequencing input: naive T cells sorted from blood. This sequence was found in a woman aged 50 to 65 in good health.

The chain's CDR3 is CASSYTDPGELFF. CDR3 sequence (DNA): TGTGCCAGCAGTTACACGGACCCCGGGGAGCTGTTTTTT. V is TRBV6-2 or TRBV6-3 and J is TRBJ2-2; D is undetermined. Trimming took 2 bases from V and 6 from J, leaving 7 bases between them. Per germline, CDR1 MNHEY and CDR2 SVGEGT. The CDR3 is 13 amino acids.